These T cell receptor beta chains were read from a single sample in a study of T cell changes during pregnancy in multiple sclerosis. Some clones are missing from TCRdb's copy, which holds only in-frame ones; the method was immunoSEQ multiplex PCR. The data contain about 68,000 clones, 90% of them singletons. The specimen comprised peripheral blood, sampled in the third trimester of pregnancy. These receptors came from a female donor with multiple sclerosis, enrolled in a pregnancy study. The CDR3 runs from the conserved cysteine through the conserved F or W. The D gene is left open where the match is weak. Clone size appears in some rows only: once, few, many, or a class for an expanded clone.

clone_size	v_call	d_call	j_call	cdr3_aa	cdr3_nt
few	TRBV6-1	-	TRBJ2-3	CASSIATGGTDTQYF	TGTGCCAGCAGCATCGCGACAGGTGGCACAGATACGCAGTATTTT
-	TRBV7-9	-	TRBJ1-1	CASSFITATEAFF	TGTGCCAGCAGCTTTATTACAGCCACTGAAGCTTTCTTT
-	TRBV7-7	TRBD1	TRBJ2-2	CASRSGTGVSGELFF	TGTGCCAGCAGATCCGGGACAGGGGTGAGCGGGGAGCTGTTTTTT
few	TRBV19	TRBD1	TRBJ1-6	CASSTGGVDNSPLHF	TGTGCCAGTAGTACAGGGGGAGTGGATAATTCACCCCTCCACTTT
-	TRBV6-5	-	TRBJ1-6	CASSGERAFNSPLHF	TGTGCCAGCAGTGGAGAGAGGGCTTTTAATTCACCCCTCCACTTT
once	TRBV6-5	TRBD2	TRBJ2-1	CASSYISGGRWFF	TGTGCCAGCAGTTACATTTCGGGGGGGCGGTGGTTCTTC
-	TRBV18	TRBD2	TRBJ2-5	CASSPVSGGRETQYF	TGTGCCAGCTCACCAGTTAGCGGGGGTCGGGAGACCCAGTACTTC
-	TRBV19	-	TRBJ2-3	CASRKGRDTQYF	TGTGCCAGTAGGAAAGGGAGAGATACGCAGTATTTT
-	TRBV6-5	TRBD1	TRBJ1-4	CASSRDRENEKLFF	TGTGCCAGCAGTAGGGACAGGGAAAATGAAAAACTGTTTTTT
-	TRBV30	-	TRBJ2-2	CAWSTPGEDTGELFF	TGTGCCTGGAGTACCCCGGGGGAAGACACCGGGGAGCTGTTTTTT
-	TRBV30	TRBD1	TRBJ1-2	CAWTSIDRGNGYTF	TGTGCCTGGACCTCGATAGACAGGGGTAATGGCTACACCTTC
-	TRBV13	TRBD2	TRBJ2-3	CASSLGGLAGKRDTQYF	TGTGCCAGCAGCTTAGGCGGACTAGCGGGGAAGAGAGATACGCAGTATTTT
-	TRBV27	-	TRBJ1-1	CASSSLKGKRNTEAFF	TGTGCCAGCAGTTCCCTAAAGGGGAAGCGGAACACTGAAGCTTTCTTT
-	TRBV6-5	TRBD2	TRBJ2-1	CASSATSGRANEQFF	TGTGCCAGCAGTGCGACTAGCGGGAGGGCCAATGAGCAGTTCTTC
-	TRBV4-3	-	TRBJ1-2	CASSQDATTGGNYGYTF	TGCGCCAGCAGCCAAGATGCTACAACAGGAGGGAACTATGGCTACACCTTC
-	TRBV18	TRBD1	TRBJ2-7	CASSLDRVPLYEQYF	TGTGCCAGCTCGCTAGACAGGGTTCCCCTTTACGAGCAGTACTTC
-	TRBV18	TRBD2	TRBJ2-1	CASSPRPSGGGNEQFF	TGTGCCAGCTCACCGAGGCCTAGCGGGGGGGGGAATGAGCAGTTCTTC
-	TRBV21-1	-	TRBJ1-1	CASSKGTEPKAFF	TGTGCCAGCAGCAAAGGGACAGAACCGAAAGCTTTCTTT
-	TRBV6-6	-	TRBJ1-2	CASSSVQYYGYTF	TGTGCCAGCAGCTCTGTTCAGTACTATGGCTACACCTTC
few	TRBV7-9	-	TRBJ2-5	CASSRPSGQLHQETQYF	TGTGCCAGCAGCCGACCGAGCGGGCAACTACATCAAGAGACCCAGTACTTC
-	TRBV6-5	-	TRBJ2-6	CASSYRRSSGANVLTF	TGTGCCAGCAGTTATCGGAGGAGCTCTGGGGCCAACGTCCTGACTTTC
-	TRBV4-1	TRBD2	TRBJ2-1	CASSQPEGLAESNEQFF	TGCGCCAGCAGCCAACCCGAAGGACTAGCGGAGAGCAATGAGCAGTTCTTC
-	TRBV29-1	-	TRBJ2-7	CSVLGRQDTLSYEQYF	TGCAGCGTTCTAGGACGTCAGGACACACTCTCCTACGAGCAGTACTTC
-	TRBV6-5	-	TRBJ1-1	CASSSGTGNTEAFF	TGTGCCAGCAGCTCAGGAACAGGGAACACTGAAGCTTTCTTT
once	TRBV7-8	-	TRBJ1-3	CASSLAPSSGNTIYF	TGTGCCAGCAGCTTAGCGCCCAGCTCTGGAAACACCATATATTTT
-	TRBV7-3	-	TRBJ2-3	CASSLTRVLGSDTQYF	TGTGCCAGCAGCTTAACGCGGGTGTTAGGTTCAGATACGCAGTATTTT
-	TRBV6-4	-	TRBJ2-3	CASSGGGGHADTQYF	TGTGCCAGCAGTGGTGGGGGGGGCCATGCAGATACGCAGTATTTT
-	TRBV7-2	-	TRBJ1-1	CASSLGGQRSAFF	TGTGCCAGCAGCTTAGGGGGGCAGCGTAGCGCTTTCTTT
-	TRBV2	TRBD2	TRBJ2-5	CASRPTSGVQETQYF	TGTGCCAGCAGACCTACTAGCGGGGTACAAGAGACCCAGTACTTC
-	TRBV18	-	TRBJ2-3	CASSPPSGTDTQYF	TGTGCCAGCTCACCACCGTCGGGGACAGATACGCAGTATTTT
-	TRBV5-6	TRBD1	TRBJ2-5	CASSLGTVETQYF	TGTGCCAGCAGCTTAGGGACAGTGGAGACCCAGTACTTC
-	TRBV19	-	TRBJ1-1	CASRDGPGQNTEAFF	TGTGCCAGTAGGGACGGACCGGGACAGAACACTGAAGCTTTCTTT
-	TRBV27	TRBD2	TRBJ2-7	CASSFQLAGGPSYEQYF	TGTGCCAGCAGTTTTCAGCTAGCGGGGGGACCTTCCTACGAGCAGTACTTC
-	TRBV28	-	TRBJ1-1	CASSDTGYVNTEAFF	TGTGCCAGCAGTGATACAGGGTACGTGAACACTGAAGCTTTCTTT
-	TRBV7-8	-	TRBJ2-7	CASSFGGPVRRYEQYF	TGTGCCAGCAGCTTCGGCGGGCCAGTGAGGCGATACGAGCAGTACTTC
few	TRBV6-1	-	TRBJ2-2	CASSERGSTGELFF	TGTGCCAGCAGTGAAAGGGGGTCGACCGGGGAGCTGTTTTTT
-	TRBV25-1	TRBD1	TRBJ2-7	CASTPAGQGSYEQYF	TGTGCCAGCACCCCCGCGGGACAGGGGTCCTACGAGCAGTACTTC
once	TRBV14	-	TRBJ2-1	CASSYAAAHEQFF	TGTGCCAGCAGTTACGCCGCGGCCCATGAGCAGTTCTTC
-	TRBV5-1	-	TRBJ1-5	CASSYRGGDNQPQHF	TGCGCCAGCAGTTACCGCGGGGGTGACAATCAGCCCCAGCATTTT
-	TRBV28	TRBD1	TRBJ1-3	CASQTGVISGNTIYF	TGTGCCAGCCAGACAGGGGTTATTTCTGGAAACACCATATATTTT
-	TRBV30	-	TRBJ1-1	CAWSVREDTEAFF	TGTGCCTGGAGTGTACGAGAGGACACTGAAGCTTTCTTT
-	TRBV5-1	TRBD2	TRBJ2-5	CASSLTSGEETQYF	TGCGCCAGCAGCTTAACTAGCGGGGAGGAGACCCAGTACTTC
-	TRBV7-9	-	TRBJ2-2	CASKTPRNTGELFF	TGTGCCAGCAAGACCCCTAGGAACACCGGGGAGCTGTTTTTT
-	TRBV7-2	TRBD2	TRBJ2-1	CASSLVGREGEQFF	TGTGCCAGCAGCTTAGTAGGCAGGGAGGGTGAGCAGTTCTTC
once	TRBV9	TRBD1	TRBJ1-2	CASTKTGGDYGYTF	TGTGCCAGCACGAAGACAGGGGGCGACTATGGCTACACCTTC
-	TRBV18	-	TRBJ1-5	CASSPTEDQPQHF	TGTGCCAGCTCACCGACAGAAGATCAGCCCCAGCATTTT
-	TRBV29-1	-	TRBJ2-1	CSVSGAKYNEQFF	TGCAGCGTTTCAGGGGCGAAGTACAATGAGCAGTTCTTC
once	TRBV30	-	TRBJ2-7	CAWSGAASALYEQYF	TGTGCCTGGAGTGGGGCTGCAAGTGCCCTCTACGAGCAGTACTTC